This T cell receptor beta chain comes out of a study of shared clonotypes between healthy human individuals. Overall study context: The study enrolled a couple of women and a few men aged 18 to 49.

Per the original methods: ImmunoSEQ only sent back junction sequences with no quality scores, so filtering was done differently. Some clones are missing from TCRdb's copy, which holds only in-frame ones; the method was immunoSEQ multiplex PCR. The V and J calls and clone size were taken over from that table, and D and trimming were inferred from the DNA. The sample records about 1,500,000 clones, approximately 96% being singletons. Specimen: naive CD4+ T cells sorted from blood. Specified subset: CD45RA+ positively selected. The clonotype comes from a man aged 30 to 39 in good health.

CDR3 nucleotide sequence: TGCGCCAGCATGCAGGGGGCGAACTCTGGGGCCAACGTCCTGACTTTC. It yields the protein CASMQGANSGANVLTF. The chain employs TRBV5-1 and TRBJ2-6, with 8 bases fitting TRBD1. Germline CDR1 SGHRS, CDR2 YFSETQ. The CDR3 spans 16 residues. Losses at the gene ends were 6 bases for V and 0 bases for J; bases not matched to a gene: 5. The entire variable domain, with the rest obtained from reference TRBV5-1 and TRBJ2-6, is as follows: KAGVTQTPRYLIKTRGQQVTLSCSPISGHRSVSWYQQTPGQGLQFLFEYFSETQRNKGNFPGRFSGRQFSNSRSEMNVSTLELGDSALYLCASMQGANSGANVLTFGAGSRLTVL.